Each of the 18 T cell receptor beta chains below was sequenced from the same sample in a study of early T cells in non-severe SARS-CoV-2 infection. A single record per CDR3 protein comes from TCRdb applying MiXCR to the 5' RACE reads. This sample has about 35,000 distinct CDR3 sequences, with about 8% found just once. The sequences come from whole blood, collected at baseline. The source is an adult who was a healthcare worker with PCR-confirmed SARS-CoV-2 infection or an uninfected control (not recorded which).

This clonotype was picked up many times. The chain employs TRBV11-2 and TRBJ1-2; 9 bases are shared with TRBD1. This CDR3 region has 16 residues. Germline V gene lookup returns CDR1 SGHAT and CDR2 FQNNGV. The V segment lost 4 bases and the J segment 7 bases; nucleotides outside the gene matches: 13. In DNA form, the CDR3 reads TGTGCCAGCAGCTCCAGACAGGGGGTTTTAGCGGTTGGCTACACCTTC. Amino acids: CASSSRQGVLAVGYTF.

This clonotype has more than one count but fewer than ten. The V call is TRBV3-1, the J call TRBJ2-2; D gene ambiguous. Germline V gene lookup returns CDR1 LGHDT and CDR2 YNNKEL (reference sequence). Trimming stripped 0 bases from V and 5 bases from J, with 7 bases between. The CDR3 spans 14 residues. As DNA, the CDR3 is TGTGCCAGCAGCCAAGAAGGACCAACCGGGGAGCTGTTTTTT. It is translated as CASSQEGPTGELFF.

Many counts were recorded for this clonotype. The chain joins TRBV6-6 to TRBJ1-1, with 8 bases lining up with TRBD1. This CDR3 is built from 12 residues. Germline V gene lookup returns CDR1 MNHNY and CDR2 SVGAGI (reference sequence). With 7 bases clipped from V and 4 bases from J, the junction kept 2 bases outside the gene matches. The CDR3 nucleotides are TGTGCCAGCACCGACAGGGGCACTGAAGCTTTCTTT. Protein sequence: CASTDRGTEAFF.

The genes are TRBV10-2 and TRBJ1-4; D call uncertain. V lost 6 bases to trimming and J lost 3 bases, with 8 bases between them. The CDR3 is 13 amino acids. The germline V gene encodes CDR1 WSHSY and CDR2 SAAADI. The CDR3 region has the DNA TGCGCCAGCAGAAGAGACCCTAATGAAAAACTGTTTTTT. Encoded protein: CASRRDPNEKLFF.

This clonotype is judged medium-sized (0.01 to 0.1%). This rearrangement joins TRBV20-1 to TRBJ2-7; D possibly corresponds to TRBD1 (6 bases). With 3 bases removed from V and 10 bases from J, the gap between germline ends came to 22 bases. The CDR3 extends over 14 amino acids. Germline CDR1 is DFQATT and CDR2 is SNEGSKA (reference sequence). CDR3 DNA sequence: TGCAGTGCTAGCCCCCGGGACACACCCCGCGATCAGTACTTC. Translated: CSASPRDTPRDQYF.

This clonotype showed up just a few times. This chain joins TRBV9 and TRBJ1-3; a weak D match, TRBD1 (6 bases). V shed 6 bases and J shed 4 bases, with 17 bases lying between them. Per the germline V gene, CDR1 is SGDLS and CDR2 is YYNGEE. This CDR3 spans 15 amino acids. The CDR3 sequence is CASTTGDKRGNTIYF. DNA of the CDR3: TGTGCCAGCACGACCGGGGACAAAAGAGGAAACACCATATATTTT.

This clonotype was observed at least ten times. CDR3 residues: CASIRQGASTEAFF. The CDR3 coding sequence is TGTGCCAGCATCCGACAGGGGGCTAGCACTGAAGCTTTCTTT. This sequence joins TRBV6-6 and TRBJ1-1; 10 positions agree with TRBD1. The CDR3 extends over 14 amino acids. Germline CDR1 reads MNHNY; CDR2 reads SVGAGI (reference sequence). The J segment lost 4 bases and the V segment lost 7 bases, leaving 6 bases of the junction unmatched.

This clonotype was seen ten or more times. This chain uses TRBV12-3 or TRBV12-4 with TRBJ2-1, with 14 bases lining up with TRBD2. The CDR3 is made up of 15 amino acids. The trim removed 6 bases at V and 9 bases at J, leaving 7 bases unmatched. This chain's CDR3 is CASRPTSGGAPEQFF. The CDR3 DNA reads TGTGCCAGCAGGCCGACTAGCGGGGGGGCCCCTGAGCAGTTCTTC.

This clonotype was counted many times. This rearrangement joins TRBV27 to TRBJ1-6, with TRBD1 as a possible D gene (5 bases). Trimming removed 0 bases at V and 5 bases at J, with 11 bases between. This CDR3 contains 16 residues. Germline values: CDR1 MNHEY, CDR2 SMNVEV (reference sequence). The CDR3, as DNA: TGTGCCAGCAGTTTATCTCCCGGGGGGGATAATTCACCCCTCCACTTT. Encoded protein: CASSLSPGGDNSPLHF.

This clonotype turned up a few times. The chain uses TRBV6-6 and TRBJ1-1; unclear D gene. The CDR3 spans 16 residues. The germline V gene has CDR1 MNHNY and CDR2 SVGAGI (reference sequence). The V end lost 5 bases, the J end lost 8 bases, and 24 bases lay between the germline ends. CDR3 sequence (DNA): TGTGCCAGCAGTCGGCCGTTGGCAGTGGGTTTAAAAGAAGCTTTCTTT. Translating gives CASSRPLAVGLKEAFF.

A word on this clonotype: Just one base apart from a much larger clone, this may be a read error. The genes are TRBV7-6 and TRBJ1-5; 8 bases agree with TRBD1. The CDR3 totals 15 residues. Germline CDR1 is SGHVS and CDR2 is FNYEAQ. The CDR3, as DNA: TGTGCCAGCAGCGCCTACAGGGGGAGCATTCAGCCCCAGCATTTT. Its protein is CASSAYRGSIQPQHF.

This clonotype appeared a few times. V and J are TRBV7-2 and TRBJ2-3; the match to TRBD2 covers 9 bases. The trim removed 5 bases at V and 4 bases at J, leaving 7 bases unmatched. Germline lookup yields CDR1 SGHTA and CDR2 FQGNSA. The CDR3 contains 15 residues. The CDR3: CASSPVRLAADTQYF. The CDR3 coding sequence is TGTGCCAGCAGCCCAGTCCGACTAGCGGCAGATACGCAGTATTTT.

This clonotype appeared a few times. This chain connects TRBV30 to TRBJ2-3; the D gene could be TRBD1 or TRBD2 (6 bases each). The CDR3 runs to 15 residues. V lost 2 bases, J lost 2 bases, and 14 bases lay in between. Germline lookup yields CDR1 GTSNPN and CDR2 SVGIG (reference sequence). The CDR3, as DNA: TGTGCCTGGAGTAGGCAGGGGAGGCTCACAGATACGCAGTATTTT. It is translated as CAWSRQGRLTDTQYF.

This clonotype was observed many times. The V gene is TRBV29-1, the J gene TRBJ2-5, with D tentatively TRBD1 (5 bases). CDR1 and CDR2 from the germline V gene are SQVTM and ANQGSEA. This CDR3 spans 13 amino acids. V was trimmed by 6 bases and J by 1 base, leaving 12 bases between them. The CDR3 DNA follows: TGCAGCGTCAACGGCAGGGCCCAAGAGACCCAGTACTTC. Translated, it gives CSVNGRAQETQYF.

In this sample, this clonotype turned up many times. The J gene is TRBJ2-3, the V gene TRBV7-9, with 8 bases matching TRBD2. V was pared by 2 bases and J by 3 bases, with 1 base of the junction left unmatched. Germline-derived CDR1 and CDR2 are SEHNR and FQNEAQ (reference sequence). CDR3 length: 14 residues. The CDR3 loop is CASSLSGGTDTQYF. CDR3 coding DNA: TGTGCCAGCAGCTTAAGCGGGGGTACAGATACGCAGTATTTT.

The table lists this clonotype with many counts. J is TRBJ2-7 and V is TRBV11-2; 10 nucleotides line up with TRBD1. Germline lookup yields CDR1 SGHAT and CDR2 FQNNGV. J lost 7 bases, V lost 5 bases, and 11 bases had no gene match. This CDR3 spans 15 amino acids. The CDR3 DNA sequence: TGTGCCAGCAGCCCTAAGACAGGGGGCGCGCGGGAGCAGTACTTC. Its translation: CASSPKTGGAREQYF.

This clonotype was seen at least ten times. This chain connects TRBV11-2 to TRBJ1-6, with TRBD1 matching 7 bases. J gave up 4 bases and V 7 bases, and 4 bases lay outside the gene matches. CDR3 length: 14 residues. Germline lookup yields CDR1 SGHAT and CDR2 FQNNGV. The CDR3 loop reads CASTGGQYNSPLHF. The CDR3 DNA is TGTGCCAGCACCGGGGGACAGTATAATTCACCCCTCCACTTT. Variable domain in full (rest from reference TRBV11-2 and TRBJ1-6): EAGVAQSPRYKIIEKRQSVAFWCNPISGHATLYWYQQILGQGPKLLIQFQNNGVVDDSQLPKDRFSAERLKGVDSTLKIQPAKLEDSAVYLCASTGGQYNSPLHFGNGTRLTVT.

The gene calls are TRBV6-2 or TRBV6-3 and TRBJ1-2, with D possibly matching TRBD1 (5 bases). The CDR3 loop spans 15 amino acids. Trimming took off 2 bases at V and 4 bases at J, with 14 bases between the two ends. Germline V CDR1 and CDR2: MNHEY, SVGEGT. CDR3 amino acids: CASSYTSGISYGYTF. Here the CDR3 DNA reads TGTGCCAGCAGTTACACCTCAGGGATAAGCTATGGCTACACCTTC.